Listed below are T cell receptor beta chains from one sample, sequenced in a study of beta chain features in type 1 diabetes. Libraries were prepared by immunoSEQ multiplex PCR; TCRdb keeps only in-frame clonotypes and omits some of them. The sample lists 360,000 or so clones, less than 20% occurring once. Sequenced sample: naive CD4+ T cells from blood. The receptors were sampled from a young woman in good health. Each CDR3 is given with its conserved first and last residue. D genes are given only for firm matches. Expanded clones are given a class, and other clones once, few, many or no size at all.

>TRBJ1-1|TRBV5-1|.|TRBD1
TGCGCCAGCAGCCCCTGGACAGGGGGGAACACTGAAGCTTTCTTT
CASSPWTGGNTEAFF
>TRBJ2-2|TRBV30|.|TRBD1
TGTGCCTGGAGTCGGGACAGGGCGAACACCGGGGAGCTGTTTTTT
CAWSRDRANTGELFF
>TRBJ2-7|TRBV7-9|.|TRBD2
TGTGCCAGCAGACTAGCGGACCAGTACGAGCAGTACTTC
CASRLADQYEQYF
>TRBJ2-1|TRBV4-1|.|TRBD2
TGCGCCAGCAGCCAAGTTGCGGGAGTTGGAGATGAGCAGTTCTTC
CASSQVAGVGDEQFF
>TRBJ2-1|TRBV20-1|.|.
TGCAGTGCTGGCCCGTACAATGAGCAGTTCTTC
CSAGPYNEQFF
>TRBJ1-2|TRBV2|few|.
TGTGCCAGCAGTGTCTCAGGGGCTCCGAACTATGGCTACACCTTC
CASSVSGAPNYGYTF
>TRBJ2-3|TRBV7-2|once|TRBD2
TGTGCCAGCAGCTTGGGACTAGCTATTGATACGCAGTATTTT
CASSLGLAIDTQYF
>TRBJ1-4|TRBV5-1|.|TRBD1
TGCGCCAGCAGCGGAAGCTGGGGACAGGGGGCAAGGAATGAAAAACTGTTTTTT
CASSGSWGQGARNEKLFF
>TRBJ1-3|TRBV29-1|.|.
TGCAGCGTTGCTCCCTCGACACATGGAAACACCATATATTTT
CSVAPSTHGNTIYF
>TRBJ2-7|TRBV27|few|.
TGTGCCAGCAGTCCCGAGACAGGTCGGAGCTCCTACGAGCAGTACTTC
CASSPETGRSSYEQYF
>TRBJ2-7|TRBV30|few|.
TGTGCCTGGAGGTCTCAGGGTACCTACGAGCAGTACTTC
CAWRSQGTYEQYF
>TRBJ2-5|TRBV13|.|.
TGTGCCAGCAGCTTCGGGAGTCGCCAAGAGACCCAGTACTTC
CASSFGSRQETQYF
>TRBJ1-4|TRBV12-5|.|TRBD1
TGTGCTAGTGGTTTCCGGGACAGTAATGAAAAACTGTTTTTT
CASGFRDSNEKLFF
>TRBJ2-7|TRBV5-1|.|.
TGCGCCAGCAGCCAGAAGGCGGGAATAGCGGAAACCTACGAGCAGTACTTC
CASSQKAGIAETYEQYF
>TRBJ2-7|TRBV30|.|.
TGTGCCTGGAGTATAGGGGGTTACGAGCAGTACTTC
CAWSIGGYEQYF
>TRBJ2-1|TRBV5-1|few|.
TGCGCCAGCAGCCCCCCCGACCTAGGAACCGAGCAGTTCTTC
CASSPPDLGTEQFF
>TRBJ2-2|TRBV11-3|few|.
TGTGCCAGCAGCTTAACAGGCGCCGGGGAGCTGTTTTTT
CASSLTGAGELFF
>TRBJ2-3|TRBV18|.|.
TGTGCCAGCTCACCACCCCCTCGCACAGATACGCAGTATTTT
CASSPPPRTDTQYF
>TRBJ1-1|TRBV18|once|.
TGTGCCAGCTCACCATACGGGGACACTGAAGCTTTCTTT
CASSPYGDTEAFF
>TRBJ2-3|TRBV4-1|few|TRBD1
TGCGCCAGCAGTCTCGGACAGGGGAGAGATACGCAGTATTTT
CASSLGQGRDTQYF
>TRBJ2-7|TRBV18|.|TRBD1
TGTGCCAGCTCACCAGACAGGGGAAACTACGAGCAGTACTTC
CASSPDRGNYEQYF
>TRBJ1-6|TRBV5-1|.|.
TGCGCCAGCAGCTTGACAGGGATCTCACCCCTCCACTTT
CASSLTGISPLHF
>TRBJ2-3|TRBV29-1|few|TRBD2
TGCAGCGTGACCATCATCGCGGGGGGCACAGATACGCAGTATTTT
CSVTIIAGGTDTQYF
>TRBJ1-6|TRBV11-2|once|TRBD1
TGTGCCAGCAGCCCCCGGACAGGGCAAGTGACACCCCTCCACTTT
CASSPRTGQVTPLHF
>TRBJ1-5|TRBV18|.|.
TGTGCCAGCTCACAAGGAGACGGCAATCAGCCCCAGCATTTT
CASSQGDGNQPQHF
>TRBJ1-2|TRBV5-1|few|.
TGCGCCAGCAGCTTGGGGTGGCCGGGTTATGGCTACACCTTC
CASSLGWPGYGYTF
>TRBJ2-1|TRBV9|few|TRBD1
TGTGCCAGCAGCGCCTCTCCGGGACAGGGGTCCTACAATGAGCAGTTCTTC
CASSASPGQGSYNEQFF
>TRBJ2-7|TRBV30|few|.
TGTGCCTGGAGTTTGGGCCCGACAGGAGAGTACTTC
CAWSLGPTGEYF
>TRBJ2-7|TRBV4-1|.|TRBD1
TGCGCCAGCAGCCAAGGCAATTTGGGGACAGGGGCGCGACGTTACGAGCAGTACTTC
CASSQGNLGTGARRYEQYF